This TCR beta chain was recovered during a study of blood T cell repertoires in COVID-19. Across the whole study: In each case, the material was cDNA or gDNA derived from T cells, B-cell-depleted T cells, or PBMCs.

Profiling relied on immunoSEQ multiplex PCR, and the TCRdb table lists in-frame clones only, not all of them. The table lists a few hundred thousand clones, approximately 86% of them singletons. What was sequenced was peripheral blood. The origin of this receptor is a human donor in a cohort sampled during active COVID-19.

This chain's CDR3 is CASSQVQGARWTNEKLFF. CDR3 DNA: TGTGCCAGCAGCCAAGTACAGGGGGCCCGTTGGACTAATGAAAAACTGTTTTTT. The chain is built from TRBV3-1 (or the pseudogene TRBV3-2) and TRBJ1-4; 9 bases fit TRBD1. The CDR3 contains 18 residues. The ends lost 1 base at V and 2 bases at J; junction bases unmatched: 8. Per the germline V gene, CDR1 is LGHDT and CDR2 is YNNKEL (reference sequence).